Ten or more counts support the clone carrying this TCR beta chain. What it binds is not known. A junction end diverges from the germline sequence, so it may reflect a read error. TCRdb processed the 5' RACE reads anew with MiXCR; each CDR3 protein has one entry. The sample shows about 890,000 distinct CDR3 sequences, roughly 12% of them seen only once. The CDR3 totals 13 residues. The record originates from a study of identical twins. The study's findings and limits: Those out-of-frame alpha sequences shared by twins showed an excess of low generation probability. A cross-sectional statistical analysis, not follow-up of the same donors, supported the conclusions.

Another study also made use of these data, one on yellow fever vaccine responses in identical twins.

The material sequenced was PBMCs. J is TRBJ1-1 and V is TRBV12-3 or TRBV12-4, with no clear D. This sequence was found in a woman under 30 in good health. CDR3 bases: TGCGCCAGCAGCTTGGCCCGCGGAACTGAAGCTTTCTTT. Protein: CASSLARGTEAFF.